These 19 T cell receptor beta chains originate from one sample sequenced in a study of T cells in narcolepsy. Data came from immunoSEQ multiplex PCR; TCRdb stores just in-frame clones and leaves some out. The sample holds 30,000 to 40,000 clones; approximately 77% are singletons and the top ten take approximately 2.2%. The specimen sequenced was memory (CD45RA-) CD4+ T cells from blood. The receptor source for this set is a human donor in good health.

The rearrangement links TRBV5-6 to TRBJ1-6, with 9 bases that match TRBD1. The ends lost 3 bases at V and 11 bases at J; junction bases unmatched: 6. Germline CDR1 SGHDT, CDR2 YYEEEE. The CDR3 is 14 residues long. For the CDR3, the DNA is TGTGCCAGCAGCTCGGGACAGGGTGGGACACCCCTCCACTTT. Its protein product is CASSSGQGGTPLHF.

The chain is built from TRBV6-1 and TRBJ2-7; D is possibly TRBD1 (5 bases). The V end was cut by 4 bases, the J end by 3 bases, with 16 bases between. This CDR3 contains 15 residues. Germline-derived CDR1 and CDR2 are MNHNS and SASEGT. Here the CDR3 reads CASSVFVGRVYEQYF. The CDR3 region has the DNA TGTGCCAGCAGTGTTTTTGTAGGCAGGGTCTACGAGCAGTACTTC.

The chain has TRBV28 and TRBJ1-2; 8 bases line up with TRBD1. Germline values: CDR1 MDHEN, CDR2 SYDVKM. V shed 3 bases and J 0 bases; nucleotides not matched to a gene: 6. The CDR3 extends over 16 amino acids. Written as DNA, the CDR3 is TGTGCCAGCAGTTTGACAGGGGCACTTCCTAACTATGGCTACACCTTC. Residues: CASSLTGALPNYGYTF.

Of note for this clone: The conserved phenylalanine or tryptophan is not found at the CDR3 terminus, so this likely reflects a read error. CDR3 loop: CASSTQGNTEAFL. In nucleotides, the CDR3 is TGTGCCAGCAGTACACAGGGGAACACTGAAGCTTTCCTT. The chain combines TRBV6-6 with TRBJ1-1, with D perhaps matching TRBD1 (6 bases). Trimming cost V 5 bases and J 1 base, with 8 bases left between them. There are 13 residues in the CDR3. The V gene's germline CDR1 is MNHNY and CDR2 SVGAGI (reference sequence).

This clone was picked up one time. The V call is TRBV30, the J call TRBJ2-2, with D perhaps matching TRBD2 (5 bases). Germline values: CDR1 GTSNPN, CDR2 SVGIG (reference sequence). V lost 4 bases to trimming and J lost 5 bases, with 11 bases between them. CDR3 length equals 13 residues. The CDR3, as DNA: TGTGCCTGGAAAAGGCGGGTTACCGGGGAGCTGTTTTTT. Translating it yields CAWKRRVTGELFF.

This clone has a single count. V and J are TRBV20-1 and TRBJ1-1; D not resolved. The CDR3 runs 11 residues. With 6 bases removed from V and 4 bases from J, the gap between germline ends came to 9 bases. Germline V gene lookup returns CDR1 DFQATT and CDR2 SNEGSKA (reference sequence). The CDR3 bases are TGCAGTGCCGAACGGGGCACTGAAGCTTTCTTT. Protein: CSAERGTEAFF.

About this clone itself: The junction and the germline gene differ at one end; a read error may be behind it. Distinct nucleotide sequences in the sample also encode this CDR3. The chain joins TRBV7-8 to TRBJ2-3; D perhaps matches TRBD2 (7 bases). Germline-derived CDR1 and CDR2 are SGHVS and FQNEAQ. This CDR3 comprises 16 residues. Here the CDR3 DNA reads TGTGCCAGCAGCCCAATTCGGACTAGGGACACAGATACGCAGTACTTT. Its protein is CASSPIRTRDTDTQYF.

In this sample, this clone turned up a few times. The sample has other DNA sequences that encode this CDR3 too. The chain is built from TRBV29-1 and TRBJ1-5, with 8 bases lining up with TRBD1. The V and J ends lost 6 bases and 2 bases, in that order; junction bases with no gene match: 3. CDR1 SQVTM and CDR2 ANQGSEA come from the germline V gene. The CDR3 has 13 residues. The DNA for the CDR3 is TGCAGCGTGGGGGGACAGGGCAATCAGCCCCAGCATTTT. Protein sequence: CSVGGQGNQPQHF.

The chain carries TRBV19 and TRBJ2-5, with 9 positions matching TRBD2. V lost 5 bases to trimming and J lost 4 bases; unmatched junction nucleotides: 11. The CDR3 sequence is 16 residues long. CDR1 LNHDA and CDR2 SQIVND come from the germline V gene (reference sequence). The CDR3 DNA follows: TGTGCCAGTAGTCGGAGGGGTCCTAGCGGGGCAGAGACCCAGTACTTC. Translated: CASSRRGPSGAETQYF.

This rearrangement joins TRBV30 to TRBJ1-1, with 7 nucleotides matching TRBD1. The CDR3 has 14 amino acids. Trimming at V came to 7 bases and at J to 2 bases, leaving 10 bases not matched to a gene. Germline V gives CDR1 GTSNPN, CDR2 SVGIG (reference sequence). The CDR3 sequence: CASNNRGINTEAFF. The CDR3 DNA reads TGTGCCTCCAACAACAGGGGAATAAACACTGAAGCTTTCTTT.

V and J are TRBV9 and TRBJ2-2, with 8 bases lining up with TRBD2. V gave up 1 base and J gave up 1 base; unmatched junction bases: 3. The CDR3 runs 16 residues. From germline, CDR1 is SGDLS and CDR2 YYNGEE. The DNA of the CDR3 is TGTGCCAGCAGCGTACGGGGACTAGAGAACACCGGGGAGCTGTTTTTT. Translating it yields CASSVRGLENTGELFF.

V gene TRBV7-6 combines with J gene TRBJ1-5, with D maybe TRBD1 (5 bases). The CDR3 loop spans 14 amino acids. From germline, CDR1 is SGHVS and CDR2 FNYEAQ. Trimming took off 3 bases at V and 4 bases at J, with 10 bases between the two ends. CDR3 in DNA: TGTGCCAGCAGCTTCCGGGGGGGGAATCAGCCCCAGCATTTT. Residues: CASSFRGGNQPQHF.

V gene TRBV7-2 combines with J gene TRBJ2-7; D possibly corresponds to TRBD2 (6 bases). CDR1 and CDR2 from the germline V gene are SGHTA and FQGNSA. The length of the CDR3 is 14 residues. Trimming pared 2 bases from V and 6 bases from J, leaving 14 bases between. CDR3 in amino acids: CASSLIAAGSEQYF. CDR3 in DNA: TGTGCCAGCAGCTTAATAGCGGCGGGCAGCGAGCAGTACTTC.

The chain employs TRBV11-3 and TRBJ1-1; the match to TRBD1 covers 7 bases. V dropped 4 bases and J dropped 4; count of bases not matched to a gene: 6. The CDR3 covers 14 residues. Germline V gives CDR1 SGHNT, CDR2 YENEEA. The CDR3 protein is CASSSGTVATEAFF. CDR3 in DNA: TGTGCCAGCAGCTCCGGGACAGTGGCCACTGAAGCTTTCTTT. Full variable domain (rest looked up from reference TRBV11-3 and TRBJ1-1): EAGVVQSPRYKIIEKKQPVAFWCNPISGHNTLYWYLQNLGQGPELLIRYENEEAVDDSQLPKDRFSAERLKGVDSTLKIQPAELGDSAVYLCASSSGTVATEAFFGQGTRLTVV.

J is TRBJ1-5 and V is TRBV7-2; D remains unclear. Trimming took 4 bases from V and 5 from J, leaving 15 bases between them. CDR1 SGHTA and CDR2 FQGNSA come from the germline V gene. This CDR3 comprises 15 residues. CDR3 coding DNA: TGTGCCAGCAGCTCGCGAGACACTGGGGATCAGCCCCAGCATTTT. Amino acid sequence: CASSSRDTGDQPQHF.

The chain recombines TRBV5-6 with TRBJ2-7; 13 bases map to TRBD2. Germline V CDR1 and CDR2: SGHDT, YYEEEE. The CDR3 loop spans 14 amino acids. V shed 4 bases, J shed 6 bases, and the junction held 4 bases outside the gene matches. CDR3: CASSRTSGSGEQYF. The CDR3 nucleotides read TGTGCCAGCAGCAGGACTAGCGGGAGTGGCGAGCAGTACTTC.

The chain has TRBV2 and TRBJ2-1, with a possible D match to TRBD1 (6 bases). Germline CDR1 is SNHLY and CDR2 is FYNNEI. This CDR3 has 14 amino acids. V gave up 6 bases and J gave up 7 bases, with 16 bases separating them. CDR3 sequence (DNA): TGTGCCAGCAGCCGACAGGAAGGGGTAAATGAGCAGTTCTTC. Amino acids: CASSRQEGVNEQFF.

V gene TRBV10-1 combines with J gene TRBJ1-2, with 9 bases lining up with TRBD1. Germline V gives CDR1 WNHNN, CDR2 SYGVQD (reference sequence). This CDR3 has 12 amino acids. V lost 6 bases, J lost 5 bases, and 1 base stayed unmatched. CDR3: CASRGQGYGYTF. CDR3 coding DNA: TGCGCCAGCAGGGGACAGGGTTATGGCTACACCTTC.

The chain links TRBV10-3 to TRBJ2-5; TRBD1 or TRBD2 may be the D gene (7 bases each). The CDR3 extends over 14 amino acids. Trimming removed 6 bases at V and 1 base at J, with 12 bases between. CDR1 is ENHRY and CDR2 is SYGVKD in the germline V gene. This CDR3 is CAIRGGTAQETQYF. CDR3 DNA sequence: TGTGCCATCAGGGGGGGGACAGCCCAAGAGACCCAGTACTTC.